Each of the 23 T cell receptor beta chains below was sequenced from the same sample in a study of cytomegalovirus exposure and HLA in healthy donors. Amplification used 60 Vbeta primers and 13 Jbeta primers. Here immunoSEQ multiplex PCR was the method, and the copy in TCRdb shows in-frame clones only, minus some. The sample carries 100,000 to 150,000 clones, approximately 10% recorded once. Sequenced: PBMCs. These receptors all come from a woman younger than 35 in good health and CMV-seropositive.

There are a few counts of this clone. This chain connects TRBV30 to TRBJ2-1; D perhaps matches TRBD2 (7 bases). CDR1 and CDR2 (germline): GTSNPN, SVGIG (reference sequence). This CDR3 contains 19 residues. Deletions cut 3 bases from V and 0 bases from J, with 24 bases between. The CDR3 DNA reads as TGTGCCTGGAGAACAGGGCGGATTAGCGGGTCGGGCTCCTACAATGAGCAGTTCTTC. As protein: CAWRTGRISGSGSYNEQFF.

CDR3 DNA: TGTGCCATCACCGAAGGGTCCGGGGGCTATGGCTACACCTTC. This translates into CAITEGSGGYGYTF. The V and J genes are TRBV10-3 and TRBJ1-2, with TRBD1 as a possible D gene (5 bases). Germline-derived CDR1 and CDR2 are ENHRY and SYGVKD. This CDR3 contains 14 residues. V lost 7 bases and J 4 bases, leaving 16 bases between the germline ends.

This clone was observed a handful of times. The V call is TRBV30, the J call TRBJ1-2, with D unclear. The CDR3 is 14 residues long. Germline V gives CDR1 GTSNPN, CDR2 SVGIG (reference sequence). V shed 0 bases and J shed 8 bases, with 16 bases lying between them. The CDR3 DNA reads as TGTGCCTGGAGTGTACTCTTTCGGGAGGAAGGCTACACCTTC. It encodes CAWSVLFREEGYTF.

About this clone itself: One junction end does not reproduce the germline sequence, and a read error may be involved. The J gene is TRBJ2-1, the V gene TRBV7-7; TRBD2 agrees at 8 bases. The CDR3 is made up of 16 amino acids. The germline V gene encodes CDR1 SSHAT and CDR2 FNYEAQ (reference sequence). CDR3 protein: CASSLGASGSYNEQFF. DNA for the CDR3: TGTGCTAGCAGCCTCGGGGCCAGCGGGAGTTACAATGAGCAGTTCTTC.

The rearrangement links TRBV4-1 to TRBJ2-7, with 9 bases aligning to TRBD2. This CDR3 comprises 16 residues. Germline V CDR1 and CDR2: MGHRA, YSYEKL. The V and J ends lost 2 bases and 3 bases, in that order; junction bases with no gene match: 8. The CDR3: CASSQIRTSEGYEQYF. The DNA of the CDR3 is TGCGCCAGCAGCCAAATTAGGACTAGCGAAGGCTACGAGCAGTACTTC.

The chain combines TRBV6-1 with TRBJ2-6, with D possibly TRBD1 on 5 matching bases. Between the trimmed V and J ends, which lost 2 bases and 0 bases, there was a span of 11 bases. CDR1 is MNHNS and CDR2 is SASEGT in the germline V gene. The CDR3 sequence is 17 residues long. DNA for the CDR3: TGTGCCAGCAGTGAACAGGGCAGCCTCTCTGGGGCCAACGTCCTGACTTTC. It specifies CASSEQGSLSGANVLTF.

This chain joins TRBV7-9 and TRBJ2-6; 7 bases fit TRBD2. Per the germline V gene, CDR1 is SEHNR and CDR2 is FQNEAQ (reference sequence). This CDR3 spans 16 amino acids. The V gene end was trimmed by 4 bases and the J gene end by 0 bases; junction bases not matched to a gene: 3. The CDR3 DNA follows: TGTGCCAGCAGCTCCCTAGCGGCCTCTGGGGCCAACGTCCTGACTTTC. Its translation is CASSSLAASGANVLTF.

This clone has a handful of counts. This rearrangement joins TRBV5-1 to TRBJ2-3; D possibly corresponds to TRBD2 (6 bases). This CDR3 has 15 amino acids. The germline CDR1 and CDR2 sequences are SGHRS and YFSETQ. Trimming pared 4 bases from V and 4 bases from J, leaving 16 bases between. The CDR3 sequence is CASSPGRGFADTQYF. CDR3 nucleotides: TGCGCCAGCAGCCCCGGGAGAGGGTTCGCAGATACGCAGTATTTT.

This clone was seen more than once but under ten times. The chain links TRBV15 to TRBJ1-4; a weak D match, TRBD1 (5 bases). The CDR3 is 15 amino acids. Trimming left V 5 bases short and J 7 bases short, with 17 bases between. Germline-derived CDR1 and CDR2 are LNHNV and YYDKDF (reference sequence). Here the CDR3 DNA reads TGTGCCACCAGCTGGGGGGGTACCAAAAGTGAAAAACTGTTTTTT. Its protein product is CATSWGGTKSEKLFF.

This clone was seen a few times. V usage is TRBV29-1 and J usage is TRBJ2-3, with TRBD1 matching 9 bases. V was pared by 4 bases and J by 5 bases, with 10 bases of the junction left unmatched. The germline gives CDR1 SQVTM, CDR2 ANQGSEA. CDR3 length equals 15 residues. This CDR3 is CSVALGQGGKDTQYF. CDR3 nucleotide sequence: TGCAGCGTTGCCCTGGGACAGGGCGGGAAAGATACGCAGTATTTT.

In this sample, this clone turned up a few times. The chain couples TRBV2 to TRBJ1-2; 7 nucleotides agree with TRBD1. Germline assignment: CDR1 SNHLY and CDR2 FYNNEI. The V and J ends lost 2 bases and 0 bases, in that order; junction bases with no gene match: 3. This CDR3 region has 15 residues. The CDR3: CASSERDSPNYGYTF. The CDR3 nucleotides read TGTGCCAGCAGTGAACGGGACAGTCCTAACTATGGCTACACCTTC.

The chain is built from TRBV9 and TRBJ2-7, with 8 bases fitting TRBD2. Germline CDR1 and CDR2: SGDLS and YYNGEE. This CDR3 region has 17 residues. V lost 0 bases, J lost 7 bases, and 15 bases stayed unmatched. The CDR3 protein is CASSVGTRTLGLEEQYF. The CDR3 bases are TGTGCCAGCAGCGTAGGGACCCGGACTTTGGGACTAGAGGAGCAGTACTTC.

The V gene is TRBV18, the J gene TRBJ2-1; 7 nucleotides line up with TRBD2. There are 14 residues in the CDR3. The J segment lost 9 bases and the V segment lost 4 bases, leaving 9 bases of the junction unmatched. CDR1 KGHSH and CDR2 LQKENI come from the germline V gene. The CDR3 protein is CASSLGTTWGEQFF. The DNA of the CDR3 is TGTGCCAGCTCACTCGGGACTACCTGGGGTGAGCAGTTCTTC. The complete variable domain, with remaining parts taken from reference TRBV18 and TRBJ2-1, reads NAGVMQNPRHLVRRRGQEARLRCSPMKGHSHVYWYRQLPEEGLKFMVYLQKENIIDESGMPKERFSAEFPKEGPSILRIQQVVRGDSAAYFCASSLGTTWGEQFFGPGTRLTVL.

This clone was seen more than once but under ten times. For the CDR3, the DNA is TGTGCCAGCAGCCAAGGGCTAGAGCAGTACTTC. Translated, it gives CASSQGLEQYF. The chain couples TRBV16 to TRBJ2-7; D is unclear. The CDR3 is made up of 11 amino acids. Per germline, CDR1 KGHSY and CDR2 FQNENV. The V end lost 2 bases, the J end lost 7 bases, and 6 bases lay between the germline ends.

The sample holds a few counts of this clone. The CDR3 spells CASSLWGQGLAKNIQYF. CDR3 DNA sequence: TGTGCCAGCAGTTTATGGGGACAGGGACTAGCCAAAAACATTCAGTACTTC. The V call is TRBV28, the J call TRBJ2-4, with 9 bases aligning to TRBD1. CDR1 MDHEN and CDR2 SYDVKM come from the germline V gene. Trimming removed 0 bases from V and 0 bases from J; junction bases left unmatched: 3. This CDR3 spans 17 amino acids.

A few counts support this clone. The rearrangement links TRBV11-3 to TRBJ1-1, with TRBD1 as a possible D gene (6 bases). CDR3 length: 11 amino acids. Trimming stripped 0 bases from V and 13 bases from J, with 9 bases between. Per the germline V gene, CDR1 is SGHNT and CDR2 is YENEEA. CDR3 bases: TGTGCCAGCAGCTTAGACTCAGGGGTTTTCTTT. Its translation is CASSLDSGVFF.

In DNA, the CDR3 is TGTGCCAGCAGGACGGAAGCGGGAGTACCGGGGTCCTACAATGAGCAGTTCTTC. The encoded protein is CASRTEAGVPGSYNEQFF. This chain connects TRBV11-2 to TRBJ2-1, with 8 bases lining up with TRBD2. Losses at the gene ends were 6 bases for V and 1 base for J; bases not matched to a gene: 14. CDR1 and CDR2 (germline): SGHAT, FQNNGV. The CDR3 loop spans 18 amino acids.

J is TRBJ1-1 and V is TRBV30; D call uncertain. This CDR3 is 13 amino acids long. Trimming cost V 2 bases and J 5 bases, with 12 bases left between them. CDR1 and CDR2 (germline): GTSNPN, SVGIG (reference sequence). CDR3 sequence reads: CAWSMSRETEAFF. The CDR3 nucleotides are TGTGCCTGGAGTATGTCCCGGGAAACTGAAGCTTTCTTT.

This clone was observed a handful of times. The V gene is TRBV25-1, the J gene TRBJ2-1; D unclear. From germline, CDR1 is MGHDK and CDR2 SYGVNS. The length of the CDR3 is 11 residues. The V and J ends lost 4 bases and 7 bases respectively, with 5 bases between them. CDR3 protein: CASSGKNEQFF. The CDR3 coding sequence is TGTGCCAGCAGTGGTAAAAATGAGCAGTTCTTC.

The V call is TRBV19, the J call TRBJ2-7; 7 positions agree with TRBD1. This CDR3 has 13 amino acids. Germline V gives CDR1 LNHDA, CDR2 SQIVND (reference sequence). Germline trimming cut 6 bases from V and 2 bases from J; bases unmatched to any gene: 4. The CDR3 spells CASRGQAAYEQYF. The CDR3 DNA follows: TGTGCCAGTAGAGGACAGGCCGCCTACGAGCAGTACTTC. Full variable domain (remainder filled in from reference TRBV19 and TRBJ2-7): DGGITQSPKYLFRKEGQNVTLSCEQNLNHDAMYWYRQDPGQGLRLIYYSQIVNDFQKGDIAEGYSVSREKKESFPLTVTSAQKNPTAFYLCASRGQAAYEQYFGPGTRLTVT.

The sample holds a few counts of this clone. The chain joins TRBV27 to TRBJ1-1; tentative D call: TRBD1 (6 bases). The CDR3 runs 13 residues. Germline loops: CDR1 MNHEY, CDR2 SMNVEV (reference sequence). V was clipped by 5 bases and J by 5 bases, with 12 bases between them. The CDR3 reads CASSPGQFTEAFF. The DNA for the CDR3 is TGTGCCAGCAGTCCAGGACAGTTTACTGAAGCTTTCTTT.

V and J are TRBV29-1 and TRBJ1-2; D perhaps matches TRBD1 (5 bases). From germline, CDR1 is SQVTM and CDR2 ANQGSEA. This CDR3 has 11 amino acids. V shed 8 bases and J shed 8 bases, with 15 bases lying between them. The CDR3 DNA reads as TGCAGCTTACATTCGGGGGACGGCTACACCTTC. This translates into CSLHSGDGYTF.

This clone was observed a few times. The rearrangement joins TRBV2 to TRBJ2-1, with D maybe TRBD1 (6 bases). This CDR3 has 11 residues. Germline V CDR1 and CDR2: SNHLY, FYNNEI. Trimming took off 11 bases at V and 9 bases at J, with 14 bases between the two ends. The CDR3 protein is CAGDIYGEQFF. CDR3 nucleotides: TGTGCCGGGGACATTTATGGTGAGCAGTTCTTC.